These 5 T cell receptor beta chains originate from one sample sequenced in a study of early T cells in non-severe SARS-CoV-2 infection. TCRdb passed the 5' RACE reads through MiXCR, listing each CDR3 protein once. The data hold about 58,000 distinct CDR3 sequences, with 9.5% to 15% observed a single time. The sequencing sample was made of whole blood. The receptors were gathered from an adult who was a healthcare worker with PCR-confirmed SARS-CoV-2 infection or an uninfected control (not recorded which).

This clonotype was seen many times. The rearrangement uses TRBV13 and TRBJ1-1; D is undetermined. The germline V gene encodes CDR1 PRHDT and CDR2 FYEKMQ (reference sequence). CDR3 length: 12 amino acids. V lost 3 bases to trimming and J lost 2 bases, with 4 bases between them. This CDR3 is CASSLLNTEAFF. In nucleotides, the CDR3 is TGTGCCAGCAGCTTGCTTAACACTGAAGCTTTCTTT.

This clonotype was counted ten times or more. This rearrangement joins TRBV9 to TRBJ1-6; 7 bases map to TRBD1. This CDR3 region has 14 residues. With 9 bases clipped from V and 8 bases from J, the junction kept 11 bases outside the gene matches. Germline V gene lookup returns CDR1 SGDLS and CDR2 YYNGEE. The CDR3 nucleotides are TGTGCCACCTCGCAGGAGGGGGCTCATTCACCCCTCCACTTT. Its translation is CATSQEGAHSPLHF.

This clonotype was counted many times. The rearrangement joins TRBV18 to TRBJ2-3, with D maybe TRBD2 (6 bases). The CDR3 has 16 amino acids. Per germline, CDR1 KGHSH and CDR2 LQKENI. V dropped 6 bases and J dropped 0 bases, with 16 bases sitting between them. The CDR3 here is CASSQGAGASTDTQYF. The CDR3 DNA follows: TGTGCCAGCTCCCAAGGAGCGGGTGCCAGCACAGATACGCAGTATTTT.

The CDR3 is CASSTGTSGTLYNEQFF. The CDR3 region has the DNA TGCGCCAGCAGCACCGGGACTAGCGGGACCCTATACAATGAGCAGTTCTTC. This chain links TRBV5-1 with TRBJ2-1; TRBD2 agrees at 13 bases. V lost 4 bases and J lost 4; bases outside the gene matches: 8. Germline loops: CDR1 SGHRS, CDR2 YFSETQ. This CDR3 has 17 residues.

This clonotype has more than one count but fewer than ten. V and J are TRBV20-1 and TRBJ2-3; possible D gene TRBD2, 6 bases. CDR1 DFQATT and CDR2 SNEGSKA come from the germline V gene (reference sequence). The CDR3 has 17 amino acids. Trimming cost V 0 bases and J 0 bases, with 16 bases left between them. The CDR3 DNA reads TGCAGTGCTAGAGATCAAGGGACTGGTACTAGCACAGATACGCAGTATTTT. Translated: CSARDQGTGTSTDTQYF.